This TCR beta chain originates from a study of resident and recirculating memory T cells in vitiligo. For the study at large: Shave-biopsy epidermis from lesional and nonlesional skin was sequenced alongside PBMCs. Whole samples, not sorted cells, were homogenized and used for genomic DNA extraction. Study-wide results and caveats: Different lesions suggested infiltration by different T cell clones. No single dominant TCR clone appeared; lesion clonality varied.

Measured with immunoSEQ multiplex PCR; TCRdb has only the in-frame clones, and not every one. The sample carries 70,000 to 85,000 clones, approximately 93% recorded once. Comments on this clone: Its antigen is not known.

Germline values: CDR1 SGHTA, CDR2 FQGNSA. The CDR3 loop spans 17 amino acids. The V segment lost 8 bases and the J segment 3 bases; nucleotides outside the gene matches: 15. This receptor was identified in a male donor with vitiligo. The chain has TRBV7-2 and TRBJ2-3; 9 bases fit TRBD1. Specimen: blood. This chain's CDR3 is CASRLTDRGRRTDTQYF. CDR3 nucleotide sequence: TGTGCCAGCCGACTTACCGACAGGGGGAGGAGAACAGATACGCAGTATTTT.